The rows below give T cell receptor beta chains drawn from one sample of a study of T cell changes during pregnancy in multiple sclerosis. The protocol was immunoSEQ multiplex PCR, while the TCRdb copy is restricted to in-frame clones and leaves out a portion. Here the sample spans roughly 100,000 clones, approximately 90% being singletons. Material: peripheral blood, obtained after pregnancy. Receptors were obtained from a female donor with multiple sclerosis, enrolled in a pregnancy study. Both conserved end residues are part of each CDR3.

J,V,length,CDR3
TRBJ1-1,TRBV19,13,CASSSQTATEAFF
TRBJ2-7,TRBV28,13,CASSLSGPYEQYF
TRBJ1-2,TRBV21-1,17,CASSKPVSMRDHSGYTF
TRBJ1-1,TRBV5-1,15,CASSLEGQGFTEAFF
TRBJ1-2,TRBV5-1,15,CASNPGTGGNYGYTF
TRBJ2-1,TRBV15,14,CAIFFGGLYNEQFF
TRBJ2-1,TRBV11-2,16,CASSLEGSTPLNEQFF
TRBJ2-4,TRBV30,11,CASRGQGAQYF
TRBJ2-3,TRBV28,13,CASSLPSTDTQYF
TRBJ1-1,TRBV10-1,14,CASSGGTGGTEAFF
TRBJ2-3,TRBV15,15,CATSRDSRSTDTQYF
TRBJ1-2,TRBV5-4,13,CASSLTSGIDYTF
TRBJ1-5,TRBV7-9,17,CASSYQTGTNSNQPQHF